These 9 T cell receptor beta chains were all obtained from the same sample, sequenced in a study of TIL therapy for anti-PD-1-resistant metastatic lung cancer. Time point indicated: pre-treatment sample, taken before nivolumab and TIL therapy. Sequencing used immunoSEQ v3. Sequenced by immunoSEQ multiplex PCR; TCRdb stores in-frame clones only, minus some. The data show roughly 20,000 clones, 83% seen once. Specimen: blood, collected at baseline. These receptors all come from a person aged 25-85 years with non-small cell lung cancer.

The rearrangement uses TRBV2 and TRBJ1-2; D is uncertain. With 5 bases removed from V and 7 bases from J, the gap between germline ends came to 11 bases. Germline V gene lookup returns CDR1 SNHLY and CDR2 FYNNEI. This CDR3 is 12 amino acids long. The CDR3 loop is CASSTGGGGYTF. The CDR3 bases are TGTGCCAGCAGTACGGGCGGAGGTGGCTACACCTTC.

This clone was observed a handful of times. J is TRBJ1-5 and V is TRBV30, with D perhaps TRBD1 (5 bases). V lost 2 bases, J lost 0 bases, and 8 bases lay in between. Germline values: CDR1 GTSNPN, CDR2 SVGIG (reference sequence). The CDR3 loop spans 14 amino acids. Here the CDR3 reads CAWSRGNSNQPQHF. For the CDR3, the DNA is TGTGCCTGGAGTCGGGGGAATAGCAATCAGCCCCAGCATTTT. The whole variable domain, remainder taken from reference TRBV30 and TRBJ1-5, is SQTIHQWPATLVQPVGSPLSLECTVEGTSNPNLYWYRQAAGRGLQLLFYSVGIGQISSEVPQNLSASRPQDRQFILSSKKLLLSDSGFYLCAWSRGNSNQPQHFGDGTRLSIL.

This rearrangement joins TRBV2 to TRBJ1-6, with D uncertain. The germline V gene has CDR1 SNHLY and CDR2 FYNNEI. CDR3 length: 12 amino acids. With 8 bases removed from V and 3 bases from J, the gap between germline ends came to 5 bases. In DNA form, the CDR3 reads TGTGCCAGCCGGGACTATAATTCACCCCTCCACTTT. Amino acid sequence: CASRDYNSPLHF.

The genes are TRBV5-4 and TRBJ2-5; D is possibly TRBD1 or TRBD2 (5 bases each). Germline V gives CDR1 SGHNT, CDR2 YYREEE (reference sequence). Trimming left V 4 bases short and J 5 bases short, with 18 bases between. This CDR3 spans 15 amino acids. The CDR3 sequence is CASSRTRDQVETQYF. The CDR3 DNA follows: TGTGCCAGCAGCCGTACGAGGGACCAGGTCGAGACCCAGTACTTC. Using reference TRBV5-4 and TRBJ2-5 for the parts outside the CDR3, the full variable domain is ETGVTQSPTHLIKTRGQQVTLRCSSQSGHNTVSWYQQALGQGPQFIFQYYREEENGRGNFPPRFSGLQFPNYSSELNVNALELDDSALYLCASSRTRDQVETQYFGPGTRLLVL.

A few counts support this clone. V and J are TRBV5-4 and TRBJ1-2; 7 nucleotides line up with TRBD1. V was clipped by 0 bases and J by 8 bases; unmatched bases: 1. The CDR3 contains 12 residues. CDR1 is SGHNT, CDR2 YYREEE, per germline (reference sequence). For the CDR3, the DNA is TGTGCCAGCAGCTTGGCCAGGGGGGGCTACACCTTC. Its translation is CASSLARGGYTF.

The chain links TRBV9 to TRBJ2-3, with 9 bases fitting TRBD2. V was clipped by 4 bases and J by 3 bases; unmatched bases: 9. CDR1 is SGDLS, CDR2 YYNGEE, per germline. The CDR3 totals 16 residues. In nucleotides, the CDR3 is TGTGCCAGCAGCTTCGCTAGCGGGAAGGGAACAGATACGCAGTATTTT. This sequence encodes CASSFASGKGTDTQYF.

The rearrangement uses TRBV19 and TRBJ2-1; D tentatively reads TRBD1 or TRBD2 (5 bases each). The V and J ends lost 2 bases and 4 bases respectively, with 15 bases between them. The CDR3 has 16 residues. The germline gives CDR1 LNHDA, CDR2 SQIVND (reference sequence). The CDR3 nucleotides read TGTGCCAGTAGTATAAGTTCCGGGGCCCTATACAATGAGCAGTTCTTC. It yields the protein CASSISSGALYNEQFF.

The chain couples TRBV28 to TRBJ2-6, with D uncertain. The CDR3 spans 14 residues. Germline CDR1 and CDR2: MDHEN and SYDVKM. The germline V and J ends were trimmed by 6 bases and 0 bases, with 6 bases remaining between them. The CDR3: CASRLSSGANVLTF. CDR3 nucleotide sequence: TGTGCCAGCAGATTGAGCTCTGGGGCCAACGTCCTGACTTTC.

This rearrangement joins TRBV15 to TRBJ2-5, with 7 bases matching TRBD1. The CDR3 contains 15 residues. The germline CDR1 and CDR2 sequences are LNHNV and YYDKDF (reference sequence). Unmatched junction bases numbered 6, after V lost 3 bases and J lost 2 bases. The CDR3 DNA reads as TGTGCCACCAGCAGGGGGACAGAGCTACAAGAGACCCAGTACTTC. It encodes CATSRGTELQETQYF.